This TCR beta chain derives from a study of Graves' ophthalmopathy and Graves' hyperthyroidism. About the research overall: Stable hyperthyroidism meant no progression to ophthalmopathy within 18 months of follow-up.

RNA transcripts were the source from which TCR beta CDR3 regions were amplified. The first round was an RT-PCR with HTBI primers, and the second round was a multiplex PCR. TCRdb re-derived calls from the multiplex PCR reads in MiXCR, one entry per CDR3 protein. The data hold about 590,000 distinct CDR3 sequences, with less than 40% observed a single time. This clonotype was picked up many times. Physicians reached a diagnosis by relying on clinical symptoms, serum thyroxine, TRAb, thyroid ultrasound and orbital computed tomography. CDR3 length equals 13 residues. Trimming pared 2 bases from V and 2 bases from J, leaving 6 bases between. CDR1 is WNHNN and CDR2 is SYGVQD in the germline V gene (reference sequence).

The sample taken for sequencing was peripheral blood or thyroid tissue (not recorded which). The TCR was taken from an adult man with Graves' hyperthyroidism. The chain couples TRBV10-1 to TRBJ1-2; D gene unclear. The CDR3 bases are TGCGCCAGCAGTGAGAGTTTGAACTATGGCTACACCTTC. Translated: CASSESLNYGYTF.